This passage covers 6 T cell receptor beta chains from one sample sequenced in a study of cytomegalovirus exposure and HLA in healthy donors (dated by TCRdb to the late 2010s). The library was made by the immunoSEQ multiplex PCR assay. This is the immuneACCESS table as TCRdb keeps it, with only in-frame sequences that have V and J called. A part of the clones is gone; compared with another copy, unresolved V genes explain less than half, and the rest is unexplained. The sample has about 98,000 clones on record, about 83% of them singletons. The leading ten clones occupy approximately 4% of the sample. The sample comprised PBMCs. All receptors derive from a woman in her twenties or thirties in good health and CMV-seronegative.

This chain joins TRBV7-2 and TRBJ1-1; tentative D call: TRBD1 (6 bases). The germline V and J ends were trimmed by 6 bases and 2 bases, with 16 bases remaining between them. The length of the CDR3 is 15 residues. Germline CDR1 SGHTA, CDR2 FQGNSA. This chain's CDR3 is CASSPNGQLNTEAFF. The CDR3 DNA is TGTGCCAGCAGTCCAAACGGACAGTTAAACACTGAAGCTTTCTTT.

CDR3 nucleotides: TGTGCCAGCAGTGAGGCTTATAGCAATCAGCCCCAGCATTTT. It translates to CASSEAYSNQPQHF. J is TRBJ1-5 and V is TRBV2; no clear D gene. Trimming shortened V by 3 bases and J by 0 bases, and 6 bases separated the two germline ends. The CDR3 totals 14 residues. In germline, CDR1 is SNHLY, CDR2 FYNNEI.

This clone was picked up a small number of times. This chain joins TRBV10-1 and TRBJ1-2; D is uncertain. Germline-derived CDR1 and CDR2 are WNHNN and SYGVQD (reference sequence). CDR3 length: 12 amino acids. Between the trimmed V and J ends, which lost 7 bases and 6 bases, there was a span of 12 bases. The CDR3 spells CASTRRRDGYTF. The CDR3 DNA is TGCGCCAGCACAAGGAGGCGCGATGGCTACACCTTC.

V and J are TRBV4-1 and TRBJ2-7; possibly TRBD1 for D (5 bases). This CDR3 comprises 15 residues. With 1 base removed from V and 3 bases from J, the gap between germline ends came to 13 bases. Per germline, CDR1 MGHRA and CDR2 YSYEKL. In nucleotides, the CDR3 is TGCGCCAGCAGCCAAGGTGCAGGGAACCGCTACGAGCAGTACTTC. Protein: CASSQGAGNRYEQYF.

This clone was recorded only once. The chain employs TRBV2 and TRBJ2-2; 7 bases match TRBD2. This CDR3 spans 16 amino acids. With V trimmed by 7 bases and J by 4 bases, 12 bases remained unmatched. The germline gives CDR1 SNHLY, CDR2 FYNNEI. The CDR3 DNA follows: TGTGCCAGCAAGAGAGGACTAGTGACTGGCACCGGGGAGCTGTTTTTT. It translates to CASKRGLVTGTGELFF.

J is TRBJ2-2 and V is TRBV7-2; 13 bases map to TRBD2. Germline V gene sequence: CDR1 SGHTA, CDR2 FQGNSA. V was pared by 5 bases and J by 2 bases, with 2 bases of the junction left unmatched. The CDR3 is 16 residues long. CDR3 region: CASSPGLAGNTGELFF. CDR3 sequence (DNA): TGTGCCAGCAGCCCGGGACTAGCGGGAAACACCGGGGAGCTGTTTTTT.